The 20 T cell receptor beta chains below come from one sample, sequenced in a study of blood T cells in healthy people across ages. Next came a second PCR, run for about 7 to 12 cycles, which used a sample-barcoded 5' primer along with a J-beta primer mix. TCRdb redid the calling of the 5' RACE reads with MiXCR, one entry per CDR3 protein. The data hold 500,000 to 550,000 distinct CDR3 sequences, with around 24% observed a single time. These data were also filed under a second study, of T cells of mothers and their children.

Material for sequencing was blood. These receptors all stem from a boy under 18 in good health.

In nucleotides, the CDR3 is TGCGCCAGCAGCCAAGACAGTGAGAACACTGAAGCTTTCTTT. This translates into CASSQDSENTEAFF. This sequence joins TRBV4-1 and TRBJ1-1; D gene unclear. The V and J ends lost 0 bases and 1 base respectively, with 6 bases between them. The germline gives CDR1 MGHRA, CDR2 YSYEKL. This CDR3 has 14 residues.

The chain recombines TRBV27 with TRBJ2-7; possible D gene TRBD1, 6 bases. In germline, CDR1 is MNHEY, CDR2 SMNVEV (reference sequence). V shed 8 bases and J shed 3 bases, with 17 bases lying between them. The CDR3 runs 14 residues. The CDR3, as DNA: TGTGCCAGCGGAACAGACAGGCGCAACTACGAGCAGTACTTC. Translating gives CASGTDRRNYEQYF.

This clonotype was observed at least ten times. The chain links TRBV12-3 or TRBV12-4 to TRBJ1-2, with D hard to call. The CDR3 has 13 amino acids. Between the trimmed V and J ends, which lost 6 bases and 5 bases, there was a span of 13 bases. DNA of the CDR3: TGTGCCAGCAGCCCGGACCGAAATTATGGCTACACCTTC. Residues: CASSPDRNYGYTF.

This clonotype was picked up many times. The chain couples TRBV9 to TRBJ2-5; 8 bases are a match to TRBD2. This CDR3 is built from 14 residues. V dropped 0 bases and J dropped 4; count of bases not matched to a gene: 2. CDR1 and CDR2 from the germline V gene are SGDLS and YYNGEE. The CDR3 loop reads CASSVAGGIETQYF. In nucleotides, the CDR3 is TGTGCCAGCAGCGTAGCGGGGGGGATAGAGACCCAGTACTTC.

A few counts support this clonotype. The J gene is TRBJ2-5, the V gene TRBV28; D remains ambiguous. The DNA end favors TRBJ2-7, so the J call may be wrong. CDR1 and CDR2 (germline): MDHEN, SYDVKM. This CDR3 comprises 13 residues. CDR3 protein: CASSLVLYLEQYF. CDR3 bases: TGTGCCAGCAGTTTAGTCCTTTATCTCGAGCAGTACTTC.

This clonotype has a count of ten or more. Here the CDR3 reads CSARDETLRETQYF. The CDR3 DNA reads as TGCAGTGCTAGAGATGAAACCCTAAGAGAGACCCAGTACTTC. The chain has TRBV20-1 and TRBJ2-5; D remains unclear. The CDR3 runs 14 residues. The V gene lost 0 bases and the J gene lost 4 bases, with 12 bases spanning the gap. In germline, CDR1 is DFQATT, CDR2 SNEGSKA (reference sequence).

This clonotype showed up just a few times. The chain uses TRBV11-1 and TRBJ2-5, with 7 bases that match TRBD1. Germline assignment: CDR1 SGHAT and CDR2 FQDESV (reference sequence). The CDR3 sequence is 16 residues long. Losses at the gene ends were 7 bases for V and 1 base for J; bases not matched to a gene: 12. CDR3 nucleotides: TGTGCCAGCAACCGGGGACAGCGAAACCTCCAAGAGACCCAGTACTTC. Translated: CASNRGQRNLQETQYF.

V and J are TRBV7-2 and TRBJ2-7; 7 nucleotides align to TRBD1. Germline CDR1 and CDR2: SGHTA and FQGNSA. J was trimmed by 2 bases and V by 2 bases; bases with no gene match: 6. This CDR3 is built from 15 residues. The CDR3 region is CASSLNRGFPYEQYF. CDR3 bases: TGTGCCAGCAGCTTAAACAGGGGATTTCCCTACGAGCAGTACTTC.

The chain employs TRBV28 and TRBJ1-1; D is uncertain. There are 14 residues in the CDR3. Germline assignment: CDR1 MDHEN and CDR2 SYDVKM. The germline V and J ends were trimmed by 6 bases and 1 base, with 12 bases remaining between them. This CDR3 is CASRLRAENTEAFF. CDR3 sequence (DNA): TGTGCCAGCAGACTGCGGGCAGAGAACACTGAAGCTTTCTTT.

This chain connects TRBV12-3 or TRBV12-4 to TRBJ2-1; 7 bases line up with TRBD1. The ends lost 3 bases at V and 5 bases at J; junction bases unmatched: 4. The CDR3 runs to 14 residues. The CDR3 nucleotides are TGTGCCAGCAGTTTTGGGACAGAGAACAATGAGCAGTTCTTC. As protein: CASSFGTENNEQFF.

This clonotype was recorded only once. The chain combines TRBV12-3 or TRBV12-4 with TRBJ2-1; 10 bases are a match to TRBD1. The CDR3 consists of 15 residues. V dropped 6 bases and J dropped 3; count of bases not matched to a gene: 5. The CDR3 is CASRTGTGDYNEQFF. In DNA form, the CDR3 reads TGTGCCAGCAGGACCGGGACAGGGGACTACAATGAGCAGTTCTTC.

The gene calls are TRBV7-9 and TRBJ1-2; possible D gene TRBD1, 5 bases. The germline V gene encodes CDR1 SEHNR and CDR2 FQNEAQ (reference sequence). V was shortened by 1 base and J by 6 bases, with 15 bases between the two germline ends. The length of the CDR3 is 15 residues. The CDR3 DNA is TGTGCCAGCAGCTTAGTAGGCAGGGTCGGCGATGGCTACACCTTC. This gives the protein CASSLVGRVGDGYTF.

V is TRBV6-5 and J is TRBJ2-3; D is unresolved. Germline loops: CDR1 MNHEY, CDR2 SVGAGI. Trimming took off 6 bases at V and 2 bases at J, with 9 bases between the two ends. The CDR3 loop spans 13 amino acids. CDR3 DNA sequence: TGTGCCAGCAGATTACCGGCCACAGATACGCAGTATTTT. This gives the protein CASRLPATDTQYF.

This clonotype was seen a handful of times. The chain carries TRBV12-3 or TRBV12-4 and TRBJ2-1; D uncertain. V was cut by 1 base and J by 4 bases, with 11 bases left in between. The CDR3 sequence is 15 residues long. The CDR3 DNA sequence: TGTGCCAGCAGTTTAGAGCTAGTCCAATACAATGAGCAGTTCTTC. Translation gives CASSLELVQYNEQFF.

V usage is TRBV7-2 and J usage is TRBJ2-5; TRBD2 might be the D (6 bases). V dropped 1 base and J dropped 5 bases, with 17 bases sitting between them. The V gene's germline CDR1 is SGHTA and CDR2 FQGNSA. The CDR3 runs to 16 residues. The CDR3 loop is CASSLDYAGRGETQYF. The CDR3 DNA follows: TGTGCCAGCAGCTTAGATTACGCGGGACGGGGGGAGACCCAGTACTTC.

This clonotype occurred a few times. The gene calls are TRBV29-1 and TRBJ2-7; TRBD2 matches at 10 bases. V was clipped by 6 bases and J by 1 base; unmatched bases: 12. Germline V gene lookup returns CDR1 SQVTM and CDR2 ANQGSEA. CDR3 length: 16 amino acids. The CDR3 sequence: CSVETPLAGNSYEQYF. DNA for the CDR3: TGCAGCGTCGAAACCCCACTAGCGGGGAATTCCTACGAGCAGTACTTC.

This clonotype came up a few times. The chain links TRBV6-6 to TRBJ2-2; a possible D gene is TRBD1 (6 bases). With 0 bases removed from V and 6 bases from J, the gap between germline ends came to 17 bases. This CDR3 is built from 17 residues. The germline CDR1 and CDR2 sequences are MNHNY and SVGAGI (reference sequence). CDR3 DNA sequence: TGTGCCAGCAGTTACTCGTCCGTGGCAGGGGTGTCCGGGGAGCTGTTTTTT. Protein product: CASSYSSVAGVSGELFF.

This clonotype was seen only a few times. The chain's CDR3 is CATSDGQLTYYNEQFF. The CDR3 region has the DNA TGTGCCACCAGTGACGGACAGCTTACTTACTACAATGAGCAGTTCTTC. V usage is TRBV24-1 and J usage is TRBJ2-5; a weak D match, TRBD1 (6 bases). Judging by the DNA end, TRBJ2-1 fits better; the J call may be wrong. CDR1 and CDR2 from the germline V gene are KGHDR and SFDVKD. The CDR3 loop spans 16 amino acids.

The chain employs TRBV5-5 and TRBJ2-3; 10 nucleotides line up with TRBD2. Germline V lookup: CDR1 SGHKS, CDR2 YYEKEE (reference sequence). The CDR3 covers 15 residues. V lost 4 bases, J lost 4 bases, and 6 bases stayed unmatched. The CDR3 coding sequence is TGTGCCAGCAGCCAGGGACTAGCGCTGGCAGATACGCAGTATTTT. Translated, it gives CASSQGLALADTQYF.

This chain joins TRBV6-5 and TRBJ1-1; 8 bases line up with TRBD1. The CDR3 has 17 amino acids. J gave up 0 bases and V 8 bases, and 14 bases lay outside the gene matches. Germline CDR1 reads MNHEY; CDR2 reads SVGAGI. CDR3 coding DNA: TGTGCCAGCGGTTCCCCGAGGACAGGGCAGATGAACACTGAAGCTTTCTTT. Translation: CASGSPRTGQMNTEAFF.